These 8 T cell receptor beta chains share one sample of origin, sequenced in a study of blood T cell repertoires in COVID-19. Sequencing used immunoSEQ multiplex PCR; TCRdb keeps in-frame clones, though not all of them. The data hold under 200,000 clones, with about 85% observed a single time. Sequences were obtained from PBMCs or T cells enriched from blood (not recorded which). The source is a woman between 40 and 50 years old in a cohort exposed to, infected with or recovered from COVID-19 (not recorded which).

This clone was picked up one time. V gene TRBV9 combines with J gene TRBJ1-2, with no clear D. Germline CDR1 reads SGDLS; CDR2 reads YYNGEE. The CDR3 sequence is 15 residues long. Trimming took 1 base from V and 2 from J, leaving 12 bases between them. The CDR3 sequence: CASSVTGINNYGYTF. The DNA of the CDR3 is TGTGCCAGCAGCGTAACGGGAATAAACAACTATGGCTACACCTTC. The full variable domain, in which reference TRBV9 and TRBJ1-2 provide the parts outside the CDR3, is DSGVTQTPKHLITATGQRVTLRCSPRSGDLSVYWYQQSLDQGLQFLIQYYNGEERAKGNILERFSAQQFPDLHSELNLSSLELGDSALYFCASSVTGINNYGYTFGSGTRLTVV.

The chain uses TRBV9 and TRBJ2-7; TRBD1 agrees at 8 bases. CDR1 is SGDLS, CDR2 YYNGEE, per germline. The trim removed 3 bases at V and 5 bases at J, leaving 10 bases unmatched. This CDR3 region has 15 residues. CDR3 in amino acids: CASSEGQARLDEQYF. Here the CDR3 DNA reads TGTGCCAGCAGCGAGGGACAGGCCCGCCTGGACGAGCAGTACTTC.

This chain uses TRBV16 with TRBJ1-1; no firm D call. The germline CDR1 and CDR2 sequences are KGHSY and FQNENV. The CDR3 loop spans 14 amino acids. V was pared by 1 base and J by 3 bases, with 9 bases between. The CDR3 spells CASSQFGGHTEAFF. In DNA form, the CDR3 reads TGTGCCAGCAGCCAATTCGGAGGGCACACTGAAGCTTTCTTT.

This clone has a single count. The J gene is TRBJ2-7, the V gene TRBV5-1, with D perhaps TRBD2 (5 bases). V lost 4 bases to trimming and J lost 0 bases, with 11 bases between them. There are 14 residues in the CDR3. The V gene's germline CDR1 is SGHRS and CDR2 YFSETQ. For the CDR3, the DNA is TGCGCCAGCAGCCCCGGGATGATCTCCTACGAGCAGTACTTC. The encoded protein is CASSPGMISYEQYF.

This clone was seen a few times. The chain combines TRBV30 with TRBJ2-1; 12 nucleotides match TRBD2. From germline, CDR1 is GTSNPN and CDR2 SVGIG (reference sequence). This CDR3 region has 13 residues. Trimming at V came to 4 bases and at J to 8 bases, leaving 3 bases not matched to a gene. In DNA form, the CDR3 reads TGTGCCTGGACTAGCGGGAGGGGCGATGAGCAGTTCTTC. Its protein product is CAWTSGRGDEQFF.

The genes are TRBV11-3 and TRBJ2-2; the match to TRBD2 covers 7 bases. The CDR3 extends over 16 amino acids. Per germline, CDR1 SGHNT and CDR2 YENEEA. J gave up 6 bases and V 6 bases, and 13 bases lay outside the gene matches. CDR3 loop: CASSPLAPEISGELFF. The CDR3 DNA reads TGTGCCAGCAGTCCACTAGCGCCCGAAATTTCCGGGGAGCTGTTTTTT.

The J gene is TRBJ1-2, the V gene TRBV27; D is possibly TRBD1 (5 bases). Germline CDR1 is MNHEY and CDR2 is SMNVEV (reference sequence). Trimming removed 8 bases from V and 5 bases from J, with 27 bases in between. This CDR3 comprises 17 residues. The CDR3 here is CASGNYPVRGGEYGYTF. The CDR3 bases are TGTGCCAGCGGCAATTACCCCGTCCGGGGAGGGGAATATGGCTACACCTTC.

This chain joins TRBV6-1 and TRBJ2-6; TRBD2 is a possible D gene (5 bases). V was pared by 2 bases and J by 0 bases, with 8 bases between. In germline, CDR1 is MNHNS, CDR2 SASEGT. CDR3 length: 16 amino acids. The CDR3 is CASSESGFSGANVLTF. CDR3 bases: TGTGCCAGCAGTGAATCGGGGTTCTCTGGGGCCAACGTCCTGACTTTC.